This TCR beta chain was recorded in a study of technical replicates of blood from several donors. V lost 0 bases and J lost 5, with 12 bases in between. The V gene's germline CDR1 is SGDLS and CDR2 YYNGEE. This CDR3 contains 15 residues. The repertoire was sequenced with immunoSEQ multiplex PCR; TCRdb's copy has only in-frame clones and lacks some. The top ten hold approximately 0.3% of the sample, which has approximately 75,000 clones, approximately 97% seen once. Sample: T cells isolated from PBMCs. The receptor was isolated from a human donor in good health. The gene calls are TRBV9 and TRBJ1-3, with D maybe TRBD1 (5 bases). The CDR3 DNA is TGTGCCAGCAGCGTAGAGGGCAGGGTCCGAAACACCATATATTTT. This translates into CASSVEGRVRNTIYF.